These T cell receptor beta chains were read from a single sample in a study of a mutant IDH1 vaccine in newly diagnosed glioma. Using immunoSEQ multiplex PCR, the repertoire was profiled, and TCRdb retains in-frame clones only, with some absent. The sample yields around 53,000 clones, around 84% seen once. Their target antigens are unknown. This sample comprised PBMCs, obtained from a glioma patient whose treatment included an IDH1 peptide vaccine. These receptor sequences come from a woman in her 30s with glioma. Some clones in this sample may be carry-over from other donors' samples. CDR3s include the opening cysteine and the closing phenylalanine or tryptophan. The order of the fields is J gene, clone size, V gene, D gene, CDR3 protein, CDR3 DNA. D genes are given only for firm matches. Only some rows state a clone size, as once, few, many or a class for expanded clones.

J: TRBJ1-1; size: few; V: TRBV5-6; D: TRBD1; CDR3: CASSSLQGANTEAFF; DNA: TGTGCCAGCAGCTCCCTTCAGGGGGCGAACACTGAAGCTTTCTTT
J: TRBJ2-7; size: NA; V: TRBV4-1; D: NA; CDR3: CASSQDTGRVAGYEQYF; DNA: TGCGCCAGCAGCCAAGATACGGGGCGGGTGGCTGGCTACGAGCAGTACTTC
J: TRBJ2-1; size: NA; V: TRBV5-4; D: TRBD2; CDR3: CASSSGTSGYNEQFF; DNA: TGTGCCAGCAGCTCCGGGACTAGCGGATACAATGAGCAGTTCTTC
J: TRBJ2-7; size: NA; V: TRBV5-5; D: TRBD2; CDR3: CASRTYSSGRASYEQYF; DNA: TGTGCCAGCAGGACCTACTCTAGCGGGAGGGCCAGCTACGAGCAGTACTTC
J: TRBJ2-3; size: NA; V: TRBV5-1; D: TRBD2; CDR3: CASSNVRLGVAGGPTDTQYF; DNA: TGCGCCAGCAGCAACGTCCGCTTGGGTGTAGCGGGAGGGCCCACAGATACGCAGTATTTT
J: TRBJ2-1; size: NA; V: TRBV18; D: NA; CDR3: CASSPAGFGYNEQFF; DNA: TGTGCCAGCTCACCAGCGGGGTTTGGCTACAATGAGCAGTTCTTC
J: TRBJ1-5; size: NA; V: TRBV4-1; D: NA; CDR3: CASSERGQPQHF; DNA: TGCGCCAGCAGTGAGAGAGGCCAGCCCCAGCATTTT
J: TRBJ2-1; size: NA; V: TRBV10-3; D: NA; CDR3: CAISERVRYNEQFF; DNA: TGTGCCATCAGTGAAAGGGTTAGGTACAATGAGCAGTTCTTC
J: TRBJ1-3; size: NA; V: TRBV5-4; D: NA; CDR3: CASSFRSGNTIYF; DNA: TGTGCCAGCAGTTTCCGCTCTGGAAACACCATATATTTT
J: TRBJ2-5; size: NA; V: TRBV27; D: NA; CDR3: CASRGTAGGGTQYF; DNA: TGTGCCAGCAGGGGGACAGCGGGTGGTGGGACCCAGTACTTC
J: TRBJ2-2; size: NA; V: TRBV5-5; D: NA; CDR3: CASSGSGGGELFF; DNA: TGTGCCAGCTCGGGGTCCGGCGGCGGGGAGCTGTTTTTT
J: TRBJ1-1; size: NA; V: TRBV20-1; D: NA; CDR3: CSASQGTEAFF; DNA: TGCAGTGCTAGCCAGGGGACTGAAGCTTTCTTT
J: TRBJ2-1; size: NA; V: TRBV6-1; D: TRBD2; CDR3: CASSEAGPGLPNNEQFF; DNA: TGTGCCAGCAGTGAAGCGGGCCCGGGACTACCCAACAATGAGCAGTTCTTC
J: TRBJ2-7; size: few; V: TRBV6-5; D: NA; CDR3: CASSYDRARGEQYF; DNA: TGTGCCAGCAGTTACGATCGGGCTCGGGGCGAGCAGTACTTC
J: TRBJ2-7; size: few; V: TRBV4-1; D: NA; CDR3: CASSQVRLVGSYEQYF; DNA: TGCGCCAGCAGCCAAGTGAGGCTAGTAGGGTCCTACGAGCAGTACTTC
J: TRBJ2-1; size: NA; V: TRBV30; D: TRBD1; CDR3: CASPWRGQGGNEQFF; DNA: TGTGCCTCGCCGTGGAGAGGACAGGGTGGTAATGAGCAGTTCTTC
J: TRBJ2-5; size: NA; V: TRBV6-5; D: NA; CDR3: CASSPSGAPETQYF; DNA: TGTGCCAGCAGTCCCTCTGGGGCTCCAGAGACCCAGTACTTC
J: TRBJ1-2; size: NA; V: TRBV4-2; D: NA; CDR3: CASSQDKGRADGYTF; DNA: TGTGCCAGCAGCCAAGATAAGGGCCGCGCCGATGGCTACACCTTC
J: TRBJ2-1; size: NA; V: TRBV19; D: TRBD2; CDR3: CASRAGGRNEQFF; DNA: TGTGCCAGTAGAGCGGGAGGGAGAAATGAGCAGTTCTTC
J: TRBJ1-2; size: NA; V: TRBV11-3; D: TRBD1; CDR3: CASSSTGSGGYTF; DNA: TGTGCCAGCAGCTCGACAGGGTCGGGTGGCTACACCTTC
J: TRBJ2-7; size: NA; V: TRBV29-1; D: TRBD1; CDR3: CSVEERGRPYEQYF; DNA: TGCAGCGTTGAAGAGAGGGGGCGACCCTACGAGCAGTACTTC
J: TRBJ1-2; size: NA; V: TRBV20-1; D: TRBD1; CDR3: CSALQGVRYTF; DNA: TGCAGTGCTTTACAGGGGGTTCGCTACACCTTC
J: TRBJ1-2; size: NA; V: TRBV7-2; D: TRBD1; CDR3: CASSPRTGGHYGYTF; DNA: TGTGCCAGCAGCCCAAGGACAGGGGGCCACTATGGCTACACCTTC
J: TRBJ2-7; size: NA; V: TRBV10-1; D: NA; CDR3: CASSESVAGEQYF; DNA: TGCGCCAGCAGTGAGTCGGTGGCAGGCGAGCAGTACTTC
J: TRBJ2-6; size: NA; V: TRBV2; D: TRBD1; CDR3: CASSETGVSSGANVLTF; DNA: TGTGCCAGCAGTGAAACAGGGGTTAGCTCTGGGGCCAACGTCCTGACTTTC